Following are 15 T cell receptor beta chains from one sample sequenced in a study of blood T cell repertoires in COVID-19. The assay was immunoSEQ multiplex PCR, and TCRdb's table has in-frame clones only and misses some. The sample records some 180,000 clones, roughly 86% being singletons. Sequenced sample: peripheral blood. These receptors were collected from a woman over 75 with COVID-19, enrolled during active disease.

The CDR3 nucleotides read TGTGCCTTGAAAAGCGGGGGGGCTGTGAGGGAGCAGTTCTTC. This translates into CALKSGGAVREQFF. The V and J genes are TRBV30 and TRBJ2-1; TRBD2 agrees at 10 bases. V shed 7 bases, J shed 10 bases, and the junction held 13 bases outside the gene matches. Germline values: CDR1 GTSNPN, CDR2 SVGIG (reference sequence). This CDR3 has 14 residues.

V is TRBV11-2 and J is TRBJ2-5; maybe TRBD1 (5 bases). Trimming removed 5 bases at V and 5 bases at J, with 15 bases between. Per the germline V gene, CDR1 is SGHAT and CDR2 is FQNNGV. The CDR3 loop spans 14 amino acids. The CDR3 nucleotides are TGTGCCAGCAGCCCAGCAGGGTTGAGGGAGACCCAGTACTTC. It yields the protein CASSPAGLRETQYF. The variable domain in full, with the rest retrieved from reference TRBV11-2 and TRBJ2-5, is EAGVAQSPRYKIIEKRQSVAFWCNPISGHATLYWYQQILGQGPKLLIQFQNNGVVDDSQLPKDRFSAERLKGVDSTLKIQPAKLEDSAVYLCASSPAGLRETQYFGPGTRLLVL.

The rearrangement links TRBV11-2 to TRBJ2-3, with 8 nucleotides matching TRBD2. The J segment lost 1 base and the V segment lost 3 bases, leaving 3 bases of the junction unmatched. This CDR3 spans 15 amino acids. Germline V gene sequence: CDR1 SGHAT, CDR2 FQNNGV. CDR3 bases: TGTGCCAGCAGCTTTAGGCGGGGGGGCACAGATACGCAGTATTTT. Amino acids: CASSFRRGGTDTQYF.

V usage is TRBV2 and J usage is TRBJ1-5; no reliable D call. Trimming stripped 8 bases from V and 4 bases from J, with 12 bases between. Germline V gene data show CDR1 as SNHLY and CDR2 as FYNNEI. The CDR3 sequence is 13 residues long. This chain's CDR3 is CASARGANQPQHF. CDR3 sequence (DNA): TGTGCCAGCGCCCGGGGTGCTAATCAGCCCCAGCATTTT.

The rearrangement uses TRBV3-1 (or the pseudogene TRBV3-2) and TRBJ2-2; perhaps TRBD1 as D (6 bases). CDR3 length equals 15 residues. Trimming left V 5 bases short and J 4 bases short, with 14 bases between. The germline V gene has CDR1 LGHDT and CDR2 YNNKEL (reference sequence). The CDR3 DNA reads TGTGCCAGCAGCAAGGCCGGGACAACCACCGGGGAGCTGTTTTTT. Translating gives CASSKAGTTTGELFF.

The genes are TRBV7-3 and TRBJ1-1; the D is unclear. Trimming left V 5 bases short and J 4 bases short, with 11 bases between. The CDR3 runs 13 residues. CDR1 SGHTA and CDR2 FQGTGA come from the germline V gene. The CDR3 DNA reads TGTGCCAGCAGCGTTAATTCGGGCACTGAAGCTTTCTTT. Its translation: CASSVNSGTEAFF.

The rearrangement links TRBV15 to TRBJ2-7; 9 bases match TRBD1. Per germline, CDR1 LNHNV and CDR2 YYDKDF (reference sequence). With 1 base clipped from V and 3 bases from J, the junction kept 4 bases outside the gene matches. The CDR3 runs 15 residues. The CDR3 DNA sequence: TGTGCCACCAGCAGAGCCGGGACAGGGAGCTACGAGCAGTACTTC. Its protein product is CATSRAGTGSYEQYF.

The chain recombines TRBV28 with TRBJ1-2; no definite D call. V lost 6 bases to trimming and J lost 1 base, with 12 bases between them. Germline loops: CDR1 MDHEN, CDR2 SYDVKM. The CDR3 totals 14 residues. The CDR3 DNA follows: TGTGCCAGCAGCTACCATGGGCTTAACTATGGCTACACCTTC. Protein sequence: CASSYHGLNYGYTF.

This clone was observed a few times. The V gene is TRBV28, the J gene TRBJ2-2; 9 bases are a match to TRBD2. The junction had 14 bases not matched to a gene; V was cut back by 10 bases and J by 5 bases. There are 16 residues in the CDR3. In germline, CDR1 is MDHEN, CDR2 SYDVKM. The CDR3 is CATKRGEQRLTGELFF. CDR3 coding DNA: TGTGCCACCAAGCGGGGGGAACAGCGGCTAACCGGGGAGCTGTTTTTT.

The CDR3 is CASSLVDSSNQPQHF. The CDR3 DNA sequence: TGTGCCAGCAGCTTAGTCGACAGTAGCAATCAGCCCCAGCATTTT. J is TRBJ1-5 and V is TRBV7-2; a possible D gene is TRBD1 (5 bases). CDR1 SGHTA and CDR2 FQGNSA come from the germline V gene. This CDR3 region has 15 residues. The V gene lost 1 base and the J gene lost 0 bases, with 7 bases spanning the gap.

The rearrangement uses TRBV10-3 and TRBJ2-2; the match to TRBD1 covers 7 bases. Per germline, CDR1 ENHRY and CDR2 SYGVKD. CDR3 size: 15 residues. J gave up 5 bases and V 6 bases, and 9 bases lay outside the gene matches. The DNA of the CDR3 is TGTGCCATCAGGGCTACAGGGGATCTAACCGGGGAGCTGTTTTTT. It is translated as CAIRATGDLTGELFF.

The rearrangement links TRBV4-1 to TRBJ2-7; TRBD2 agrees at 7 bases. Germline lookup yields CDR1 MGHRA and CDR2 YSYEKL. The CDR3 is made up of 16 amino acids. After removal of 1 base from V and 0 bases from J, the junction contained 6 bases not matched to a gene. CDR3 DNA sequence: TGCGCCAGCAGCCAAGCAACAGCGGGGAGCTCCTACGAGCAGTACTTC. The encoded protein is CASSQATAGSSYEQYF.

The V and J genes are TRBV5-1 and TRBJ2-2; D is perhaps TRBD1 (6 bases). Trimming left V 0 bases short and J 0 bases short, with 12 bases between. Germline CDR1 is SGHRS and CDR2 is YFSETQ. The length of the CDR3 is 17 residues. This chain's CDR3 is CASSLGPGHPNTGELFF. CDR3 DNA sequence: TGCGCCAGCAGCTTGGGTCCGGGACACCCGAACACCGGGGAGCTGTTTTTT.

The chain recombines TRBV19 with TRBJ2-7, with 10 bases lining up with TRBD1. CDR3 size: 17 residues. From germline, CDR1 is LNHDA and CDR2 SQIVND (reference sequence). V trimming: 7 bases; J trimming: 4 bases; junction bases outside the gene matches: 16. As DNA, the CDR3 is TGTGCCAGTACCCCTAGTAGTCGAGGACAGGGGGTTTACGAGCAGTACTTC. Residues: CASTPSSRGQGVYEQYF.

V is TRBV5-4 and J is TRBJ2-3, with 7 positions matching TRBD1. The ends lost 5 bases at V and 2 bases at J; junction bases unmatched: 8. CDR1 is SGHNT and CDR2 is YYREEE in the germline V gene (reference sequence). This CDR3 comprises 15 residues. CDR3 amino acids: CASSPRQGSTDTQYF. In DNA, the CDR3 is TGTGCCAGCAGTCCAAGACAGGGCTCCACAGATACGCAGTATTTT.